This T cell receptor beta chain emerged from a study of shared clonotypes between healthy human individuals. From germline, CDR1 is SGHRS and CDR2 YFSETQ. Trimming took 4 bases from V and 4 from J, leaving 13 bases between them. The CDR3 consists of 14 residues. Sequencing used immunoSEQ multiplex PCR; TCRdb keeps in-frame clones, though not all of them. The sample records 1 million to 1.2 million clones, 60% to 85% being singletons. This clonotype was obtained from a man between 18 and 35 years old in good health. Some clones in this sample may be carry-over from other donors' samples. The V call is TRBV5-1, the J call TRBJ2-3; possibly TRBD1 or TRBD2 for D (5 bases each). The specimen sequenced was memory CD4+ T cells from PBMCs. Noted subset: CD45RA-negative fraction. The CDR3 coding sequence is TGCGCCAGCAGCAGAGGGGACGACCCAGATACGCAGTATTTT. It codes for CASSRGDDPDTQYF. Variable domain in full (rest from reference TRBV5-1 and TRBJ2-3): KAGVTQTPRYLIKTRGQQVTLSCSPISGHRSVSWYQQTPGQGLQFLFEYFSETQRNKGNFPGRFSGRQFSNSRSEMNVSTLELGDSALYLCASSRGDDPDTQYFGPGTRLTVL.